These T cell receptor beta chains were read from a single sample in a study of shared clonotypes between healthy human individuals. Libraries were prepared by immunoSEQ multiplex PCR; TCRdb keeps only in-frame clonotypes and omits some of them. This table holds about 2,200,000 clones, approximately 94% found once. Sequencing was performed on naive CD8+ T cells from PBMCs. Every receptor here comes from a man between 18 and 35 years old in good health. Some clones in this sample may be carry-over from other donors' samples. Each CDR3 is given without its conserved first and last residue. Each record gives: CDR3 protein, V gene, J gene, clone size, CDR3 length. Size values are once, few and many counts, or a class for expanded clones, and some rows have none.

ASSFTGAPSYEQY	TRBV5-1	TRBJ2-7	-	13
ASSSYRATNEKLF	TRBV7-9	TRBJ1-4	-	13
ASSLGQGARNEQY	TRBV7-9	TRBJ2-7	-	13
SARPNTEAF	TRBV20-1	TRBJ1-1	-	9
ASSSPGTGAYEQY	TRBV27	TRBJ2-7	-	13
ASSLGQSSTGELF	TRBV5-1	TRBJ2-2	-	13
ASSLDRGDTGELF	TRBV5-1	TRBJ2-2	-	13
ASSLGDTSNQPQH	TRBV7-9	TRBJ1-5	-	13
ASSPPPGQRQETQY	TRBV28	TRBJ2-5	-	14
ASSLGQHQPQH	TRBV19	TRBJ1-5	-	11
ASSLFGEAF	TRBV7-9	TRBJ1-1	few	9
ASSPRTGGLQETQY	TRBV5-1	TRBJ2-5	-	14
SALGGVSYEQY	TRBV29-1	TRBJ2-7	-	11
ASSVFQAGELF	TRBV9	TRBJ2-2	few	11
ASSPPEGSYEQY	TRBV18	TRBJ2-7	-	12